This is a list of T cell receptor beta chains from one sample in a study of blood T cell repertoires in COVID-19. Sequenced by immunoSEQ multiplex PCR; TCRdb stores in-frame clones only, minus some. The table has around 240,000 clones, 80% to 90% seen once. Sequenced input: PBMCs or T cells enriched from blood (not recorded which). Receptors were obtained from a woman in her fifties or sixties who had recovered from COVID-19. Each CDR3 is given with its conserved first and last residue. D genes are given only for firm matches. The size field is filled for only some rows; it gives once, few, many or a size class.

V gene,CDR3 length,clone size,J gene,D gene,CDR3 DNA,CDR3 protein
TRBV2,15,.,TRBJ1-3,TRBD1,TGTGCCAGCAGCGGGACAGTAGACTCTGGAAACACCATATATTTT,CASSGTVDSGNTIYF
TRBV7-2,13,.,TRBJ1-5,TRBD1,TGTGCCAGCAGCTTACAATCAGGACAGGGTCAGCATTTT,CASSLQSGQGQHF
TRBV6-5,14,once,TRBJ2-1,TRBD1,TGTGCCAGCAGTTACGGCAGGGGGAAAGATGAGCAGTTCTTC,CASSYGRGKDEQFF
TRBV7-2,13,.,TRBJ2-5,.,TGTGCCAGCAGCTTAGTCCCCCTAGAGACCCAGTACTTC,CASSLVPLETQYF
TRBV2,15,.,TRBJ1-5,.,TGTGCCAGCAGACGTCGGACGGGGGTGCAGTGGCCCCAGCATTTT,CASRRRTGVQWPQHF
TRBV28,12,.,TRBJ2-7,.,TGTGCCAGCAGTTTAACGCGTAACGAGCAGTACTTC,CASSLTRNEQYF
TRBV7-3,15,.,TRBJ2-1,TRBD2,TGTGCCAGCAGCGCAGCGGGAGGACTGTACAATGAGCAGTTCTTC,CASSAAGGLYNEQFF
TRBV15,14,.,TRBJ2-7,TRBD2,TGTGCCACCAGCAGAGAGGGACTAGCGGAAGAGCAGTACTTC,CATSREGLAEEQYF
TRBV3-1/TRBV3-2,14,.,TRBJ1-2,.,TGTGCCAGCAGCCAAGGGTCAGGGGACTATGGCTACACCTTC,CASSQGSGDYGYTF
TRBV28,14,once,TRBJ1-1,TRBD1,TGTGCCAGCAGTCGACAGGGAAGAAACACTGAAGCTTTCTTT,CASSRQGRNTEAFF
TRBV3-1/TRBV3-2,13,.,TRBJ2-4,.,TGTGCCAGCAGCTCCTCCGCCAAAAACATTCAGTACTTC,CASSSSAKNIQYF
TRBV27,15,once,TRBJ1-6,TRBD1,TGTGCCAGCAGAGCATCCGGGACAGGGGACTCACCCCTCCACTTT,CASRASGTGDSPLHF
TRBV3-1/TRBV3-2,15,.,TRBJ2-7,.,TGTGCCAGCAGCCTCGGGTGGACGGGAGAAGGTGAGCAGTACTTC,CASSLGWTGEGEQYF
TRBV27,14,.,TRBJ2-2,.,TGTGCCAGCAGTGTGACGGGAAAGGCCGGGGAGCTGTTTTTT,CASSVTGKAGELFF
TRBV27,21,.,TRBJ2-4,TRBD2,TGTGCCAGCAGTTCATTACCGACTAGCGGGAGTTTCGACGCGCCAAAAAACATTCAGTACTTC,CASSSLPTSGSFDAPKNIQYF
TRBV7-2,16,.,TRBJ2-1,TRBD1,TGTGCCAGCAGCTTGGAGACAGGGGGGTCCTACAATGAGCAGTTCTTC,CASSLETGGSYNEQFF
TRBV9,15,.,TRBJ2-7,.,TGTGCCAGCAGCGTAGAAGCGGACTCGAGCTACGAGCAGTACTTC,CASSVEADSSYEQYF
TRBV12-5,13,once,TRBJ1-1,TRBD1,TGTGCTAGCCGGGACAGAGCAAAGGCTGAAGCTTTCTTT,CASRDRAKAEAFF
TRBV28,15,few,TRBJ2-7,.,TGTGCCAGCAGTATCACACCCAAATCTTCCTACGAGCAGTACTTC,CASSITPKSSYEQYF
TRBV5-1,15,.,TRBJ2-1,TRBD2,TGCGCCAGCAGCTTGGTGGGAGGGGTAGACAATGAGCAGTTCTTC,CASSLVGGVDNEQFF
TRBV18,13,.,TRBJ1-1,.,TGTGCCAGCTCACCGGGCAGCACCACTGAAGCTTTCTTT,CASSPGSTTEAFF
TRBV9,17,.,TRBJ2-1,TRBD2,TGTGCCAGCAGCGTAGAGGGTATAGCGGGTTCCTACAATGAGCAGTTCTTC,CASSVEGIAGSYNEQFF
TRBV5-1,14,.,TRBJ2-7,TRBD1,TGCGCCAGCAGCCCGGACAGGGCGTCCTACGAGCAGTACTTC,CASSPDRASYEQYF
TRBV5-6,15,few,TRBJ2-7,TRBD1,TGTGCCAGCGGAACAGGGGGCTTTAGCTGGGGCGAGCAGTACTTC,CASGTGGFSWGEQYF
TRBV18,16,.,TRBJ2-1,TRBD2,TGTGCCAGCTCACCACGGCTAGCGGGAGATTTTAATGAGCAGTTCTTC,CASSPRLAGDFNEQFF
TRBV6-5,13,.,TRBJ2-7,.,TGTGCCAGCAGTCTGGGCAGGGCAAACGAGCAGTACTTC,CASSLGRANEQYF
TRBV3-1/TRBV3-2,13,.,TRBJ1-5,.,TGTGCCAGCAGCCAAGCGGGGGGTCAGCCCCAGCATTTT,CASSQAGGQPQHF
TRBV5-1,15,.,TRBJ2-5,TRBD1,TGCGCCAGCAGCTTGATCGGGACAGGACAAGAGACCCAGTACTTC,CASSLIGTGQETQYF